This TCR beta chain was captured in a study of technical replicates of blood from several donors. Produced via immunoSEQ multiplex PCR; TCRdb's table is partial and in-frame only. The repertoire holds under 90,000 clones, with just over 95% as singletons. In its sample, this clone was seen once. Germline V lookup: CDR1 MNHNY, CDR2 SVGAGI (reference sequence). V dropped 2 bases and J dropped 2 bases, with 6 bases sitting between them. The CDR3 has 14 residues. This chain uses TRBV6-6 with TRBJ1-4, with unresolved D. Sequences were obtained from T cells isolated from PBMCs. This TCR was sampled from a human donor in good health. The CDR3 loop is CASSYGGTNEKLFF. The DNA of the CDR3 is TGTGCCAGCAGTTACGGAGGGACTAATGAAAAACTGTTTTTT.